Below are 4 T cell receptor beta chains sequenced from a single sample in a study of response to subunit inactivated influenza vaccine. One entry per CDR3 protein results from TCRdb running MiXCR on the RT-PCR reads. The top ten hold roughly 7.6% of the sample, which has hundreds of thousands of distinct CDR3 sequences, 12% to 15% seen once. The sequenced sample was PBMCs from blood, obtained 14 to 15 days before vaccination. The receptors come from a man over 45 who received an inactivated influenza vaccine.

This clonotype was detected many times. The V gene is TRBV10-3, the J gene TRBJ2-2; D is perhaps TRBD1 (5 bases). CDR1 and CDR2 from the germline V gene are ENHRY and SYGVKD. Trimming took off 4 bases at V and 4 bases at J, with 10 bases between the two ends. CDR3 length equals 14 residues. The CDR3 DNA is TGTGCCATCAGTGCGACAGATATCACCGGGGAGCTGTTTTTT. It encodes CAISATDITGELFF.

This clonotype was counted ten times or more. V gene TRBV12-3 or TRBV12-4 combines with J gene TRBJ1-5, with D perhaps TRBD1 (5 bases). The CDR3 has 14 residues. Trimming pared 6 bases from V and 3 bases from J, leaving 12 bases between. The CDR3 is CASSRGTANQPQHF. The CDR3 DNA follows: TGTGCCAGCAGCCGCGGGACGGCCAATCAGCCCCAGCATTTT.

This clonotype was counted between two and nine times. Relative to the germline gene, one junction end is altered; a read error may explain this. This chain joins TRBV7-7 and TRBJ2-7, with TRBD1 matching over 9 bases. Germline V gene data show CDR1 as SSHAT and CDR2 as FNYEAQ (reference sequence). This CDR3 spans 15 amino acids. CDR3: CASSLGPGQGEEQYF. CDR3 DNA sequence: TGTGCTAGCAGCTTAGGACCGGGACAGGGTGAAGAGCAGTACTTC.

DNA for the CDR3: TGCAGTGCTAGAGAAGGAATCGGACTAGCGGGGCCAGATACGCAGTATTTT. Translating gives CSAREGIGLAGPDTQYF. V gene TRBV20-1 combines with J gene TRBJ2-3; 12 bases are a match to TRBD2. V gave up 0 bases and J gave up 4 bases; unmatched junction bases: 8. Germline V gene data show CDR1 as DFQATT and CDR2 as SNEGSKA (reference sequence). CDR3 length: 17 amino acids.